This T cell receptor (beta chain) stems from a study of cytomegalovirus exposure and HLA in healthy donors. Libraries were prepared by immunoSEQ multiplex PCR; TCRdb keeps only in-frame clonotypes and omits some of them. The table has some 250,000 clones, around 90% seen once; the top ten hold approximately 0.34%. This clone is a singleton in its sample. CDR3 size: 14 residues. Unmatched junction bases numbered 6, after V lost 7 bases and J lost 0 bases. Germline loops: CDR1 SGHRS, CDR2 YFSETQ. The chain employs TRBV5-1 and TRBJ2-7, with 8 bases identical to TRBD1. The sequenced material came from PBMCs. The receptor was derived from a woman between 18 and 30 years old in good health and CMV-seronegative. CDR3 sequence: CASRTGTSSYEQYF. The CDR3 bases are TGCGCCAGCCGGACAGGGACCAGCTCCTACGAGCAGTACTTC.